This entry concerns a single T cell receptor beta chain. Antigen: not known. A clone one base away is much larger, so this may be a read error. This sample is part of a study of T cells after yellow fever vaccination. Study conclusions and caveats: Reappearance after the booster was seen for most primary-vaccination clones, at 95% to 97% CD4 and less than 90% CD8. The secondary response showed a weaker magnitude and a faster peak, day 5 versus 15.

CDR3 length: 17 residues. CDR1 is SGHRS and CDR2 is YFSETQ in the germline V gene. V shed 4 bases and J shed 1 base, with 18 bases lying between them. 5'RACE template switching produced TCR cDNA carrying a universal primer site and UMIs. Each CDR3 protein is one row after TCRdb ran MiXCR on the 5' RACE reads. The sample has 100,000 to 150,000 distinct CDR3 sequences; around 7.7% are singletons. The material sequenced was CD4+ T cells sorted from PBMCs, taken about 10 days after the first yellow fever vaccination. The TCR originated in a man between 18 and 29 years old who received the YFV17D yellow fever vaccine. The rearrangement joins TRBV5-1 to TRBJ2-1, with D perhaps matching TRBD1 (6 bases). DNA for the CDR3: TGCGCCAGCAGCGGATTATTGGGGGCCTTTTCCTACAATGAGCAGTTCTTC. Its protein product is CASSGLLGAFSYNEQFF.